The source of this T cell receptor (beta chain) is a study of CD8 T cells in ankylosing spondylitis. TCRdb re-called the 5' RACE reads with MiXCR, one entry per CDR3 protein. The data show 160,000 or so distinct CDR3 sequences, approximately 10% seen once. What was sequenced was blood, either unsorted or a sorted T cell fraction (not recorded which). This TCR was recovered from a female donor with ankylosing spondylitis or in good health (not recorded which).

CDR3: CATQAGPFGNTIYF. The CDR3 bases are TGTGCCACCCAAGCGGGGCCCTTTGGAAACACCATATATTTT. This chain connects TRBV12-3 or TRBV12-4 to TRBJ1-3; possible D gene TRBD1, 5 bases. The length of the CDR3 is 14 residues. The germline V and J ends were trimmed by 10 bases and 3 bases, with 16 bases remaining between them.